The rows below give T cell receptor beta chains drawn from one sample of a study of sequential checkpoint blockade in melanoma. The method was immunoSEQ multiplex PCR; TCRdb's version includes in-frame clones alone and lacks a portion of them. The sample contains roughly 17,000 clones, around 73% of which appear only once. The specimen comprised CD8+ T cells sorted from blood (inferred from file names), sampled from a patient given nivolumab and ipilimumab in sequence. The receptors here all came from a human donor with melanoma. CDR3s include the opening cysteine and the closing phenylalanine or tryptophan. The D gene is left open where the match is weak. Expanded clones are given a class, and other clones once, few, many or no size at all.

v_gene	d_gene	j_gene	abundance	CDR3nt	CDR3aa
TRBV6-1	.	TRBJ2-1	.	TGTGCCAGCAGTGAAGCTACTGTATACAATGAGCAGTTCTTC	CASSEATVYNEQFF
TRBV27	.	TRBJ2-1	.	TGTGCCAGCAGTTTCACAGGGAATGAGCAGTTCTTC	CASSFTGNEQFF
TRBV5-6	.	TRBJ1-5	.	TGTGCCAGCAGCCGCCGAGCTTTGGGCTGGCAGCCCCAGCATTTT	CASSRRALGWQPQHF
TRBV4-1	TRBD2	TRBJ2-7	.	TGCGCCAGCAGCCCCTGGACTAGCGCCTACGAGCAGTACTTC	CASSPWTSAYEQYF
TRBV28	.	TRBJ2-7	.	TGTGCCAGCAGTTTGGCCAAGACTTATCCCTACGAGCAGTACTTC	CASSLAKTYPYEQYF
TRBV19	.	TRBJ2-1	.	TGTGCCAGTAGTATGGATGGCGGGGCCTACAATGAGCAGTTCTTC	CASSMDGGAYNEQFF
TRBV28	.	TRBJ2-7	.	TGTGCCAGCAGTTCCTTAACGACAGGTCCTGGGGAAAATCCCTACGAGCAGTACTTC	CASSSLTTGPGENPYEQYF
TRBV18	.	TRBJ2-6	.	TGTGCCAGCTCATGGGCTAGGGACATTACAAAGTCGGGCCAACGTCCTGACTTC	CASSWARDITKSGQRPDF
TRBV7-3	TRBD1	TRBJ2-1	.	TGTGCCAGCAGCCCACAGGGGCTCCCCTACAATGAGCAGTTCTTC	CASSPQGLPYNEQFF
TRBV5-1	.	TRBJ1-5	once	TGCGCCAGCAGCTTAGGAGGGATGGGCGATCAGCCCCAGCATTTT	CASSLGGMGDQPQHF
TRBV5-6	.	TRBJ2-7	few	TGTGCCAGCAGCTTGGGCGGGGCGGGGGAGCAGTACTTC	CASSLGGAGEQYF
TRBV28	.	TRBJ1-3	.	TGTGCCAGCAGTTTACAGGGGACTGGAAACACCATATATTTT	CASSLQGTGNTIYF
TRBV4-2	.	TRBJ2-1	.	TGTGCCAGCTCCCCGGGAGTTTGGAATGAGCAGTTCTTC	CASSPGVWNEQFF
TRBV25-1	TRBD1	TRBJ2-1	.	TGTGCCAGCAGGGCCCTACAGGGGGCGAGGAATGAGCAGTTCTTC	CASRALQGARNEQFF
TRBV4-1	TRBD2	TRBJ2-6	.	TGCGCCACCCAGGGTGAGCGGGAGAAATCTGGGGCCAACGTCCTGACTTTC	CATQGEREKSGANVLTF
TRBV7-3	.	TRBJ1-4	medium-sized	TGTGCCAGCAGCGTAGGATCCGGGAAGGGTGAAAAACTGTTTTTT	CASSVGSGKGEKLFF
TRBV7-6	.	TRBJ1-2	.	TGTGCCAGCAGCCCCGGAGGACCCTATGGCTACACCTTC	CASSPGGPYGYTF
TRBV29-1	.	TRBJ2-1	.	TGCAGCGTTGACAGTCTTCCAAATGAGCAGTTCTTC	CSVDSLPNEQFF
TRBV20-1	.	TRBJ1-2	.	TGCAGTGCTAGTAGCATCGATGGCTACACCTTC	CSASSIDGYTF
TRBV27	TRBD2	TRBJ2-7	.	TGTGCCAGCAGTTTCATGCAGGATATGGGACTAGCGGGAGGGCGGCCCTACGAGCAGTACTTC	CASSFMQDMGLAGGRPYEQYF
TRBV10-2	.	TRBJ1-1	.	TGCGCCAGCAGTGAGAACGAGGAGAACACTGAAGCTTTCTTT	CASSENEENTEAFF
TRBV7-9	TRBD1	TRBJ2-1	.	TGTGCCAGCAGCTTAGTAGGACAGGCTCAAACCTACAATGAGCAGTTCTTC	CASSLVGQAQTYNEQFF
TRBV7-9	.	TRBJ2-1	few	TGTGCCAGCAGCTTAGGGGACATTGCCAATGAGCAGTTCTTC	CASSLGDIANEQFF
TRBV5-8	TRBD2	TRBJ2-1	.	TGTGCCAGCAGCCCCGGGACTAGCGGAAATGAGCAGTTCTTC	CASSPGTSGNEQFF
TRBV19	TRBD2	TRBJ2-5	.	TGTGCCAGTAGTATAGGGCAGGGAGGGGAGACCCAGTACTTC	CASSIGQGGETQYF
TRBV9	TRBD1	TRBJ2-3	once	TGTGCCAGCAGCCTCCGGGACAGGGGGGTGCTTGGGTGGTCAGATACGCAGTATTTT	CASSLRDRGVLGWSDTQYF
TRBV4-1	TRBD1	TRBJ2-5	few	TGCGCCAGCAGCCAGGTCGGACAGGGGATAGAGACCCAGTACTTC	CASSQVGQGIETQYF